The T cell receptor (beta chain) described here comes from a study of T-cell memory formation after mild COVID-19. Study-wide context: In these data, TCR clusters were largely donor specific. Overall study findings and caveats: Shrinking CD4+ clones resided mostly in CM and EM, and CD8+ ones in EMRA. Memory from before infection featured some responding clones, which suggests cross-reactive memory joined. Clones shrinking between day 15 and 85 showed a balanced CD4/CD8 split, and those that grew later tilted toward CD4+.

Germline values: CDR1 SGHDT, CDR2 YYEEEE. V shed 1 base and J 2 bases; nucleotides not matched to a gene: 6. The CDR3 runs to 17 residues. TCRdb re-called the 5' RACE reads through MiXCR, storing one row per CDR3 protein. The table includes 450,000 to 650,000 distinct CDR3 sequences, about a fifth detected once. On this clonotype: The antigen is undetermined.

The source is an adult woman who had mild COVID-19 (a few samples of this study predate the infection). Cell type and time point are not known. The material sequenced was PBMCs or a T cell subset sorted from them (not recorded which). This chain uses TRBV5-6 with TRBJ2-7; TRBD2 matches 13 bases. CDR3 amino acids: CASSLTRTSGGAYEQYF. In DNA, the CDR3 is TGTGCCAGCAGCTTGACCCGGACTAGCGGGGGAGCCTACGAGCAGTACTTC.